These 20 T cell receptor beta chains were all obtained from the same sample, sequenced in a study of cytomegalovirus exposure and HLA in healthy donors. The PCR employed 60 Vbeta primers together with 13 Jbeta primers. Using immunoSEQ multiplex PCR, the repertoire was profiled, and TCRdb retains in-frame clones only, with some absent. The specimen's table records some 67,000 clones. Source material: PBMCs. Every receptor here comes from a young woman in good health and CMV-seronegative.

The gene calls are TRBV25-1 and TRBJ2-3, with D possibly matching TRBD2 (6 bases). Looked up from germline, CDR1 is MGHDK and CDR2 is SYGVNS. V was cut by 6 bases and J by 0 bases, with 10 bases left in between. This CDR3 comprises 14 residues. This chain's CDR3 is CASRRDSSTDTQYF. The CDR3 coding sequence is TGTGCCAGCAGACGGGACTCCAGCACAGATACGCAGTATTTT. The variable domain in full, completed from reference TRBV25-1 and TRBJ2-3, reads EADIYQTPRYLVIGTGKKITLECSQTMGHDKMYWYQQDPGMELHLIHYSYGVNSTEKGDLSSESTVSRIRTEHFPLTLESARPSHTSQYLCASRRDSSTDTQYFGPGTRLTVL.

V is TRBV27 and J is TRBJ2-7; a possible D gene is TRBD2 (6 bases). This CDR3 spans 15 amino acids. The germline gives CDR1 MNHEY, CDR2 SMNVEV (reference sequence). Trimming stripped 6 bases from V and 4 bases from J, with 19 bases between. Here the CDR3 reads CASRPGASALYEQYF. The DNA of the CDR3 is TGTGCCAGCAGACCGGGAGCTTCTGCCCTTTACGAGCAGTACTTC.

This chain links TRBV30 with TRBJ1-6, with 7 bases aligning to TRBD1. Germline V gene data show CDR1 as GTSNPN and CDR2 as SVGIG (reference sequence). This CDR3 region has 17 residues. Germline trimming cut 3 bases from V and 6 bases from J; bases unmatched to any gene: 14. CDR3 sequence: CAWSLLRRGRGNSPLHF. In DNA, the CDR3 is TGTGCCTGGAGCCTATTACGCAGGGGGAGAGGTAATTCACCCCTCCACTTT.

The rearrangement uses TRBV5-1 and TRBJ1-1; D not resolved. V was trimmed by 4 bases and J by 8 bases, leaving 15 bases between them. Germline CDR1 SGHRS, CDR2 YFSETQ. The CDR3 totals 13 residues. CDR3 region: CASSPVGVREAFF. The CDR3 DNA reads as TGCGCCAGCAGCCCCGTGGGAGTTCGAGAAGCTTTCTTT.

This chain connects TRBV28 to TRBJ2-1; TRBD2 might be the D (6 bases). Germline V CDR1 and CDR2: MDHEN, SYDVKM. With 6 bases removed from V and 4 bases from J, the gap between germline ends came to 16 bases. The CDR3 contains 15 residues. The CDR3 reads CASSRGGILYNEQFF. The DNA for the CDR3 is TGTGCCAGCAGCCGTGGGGGGATTCTTTACAATGAGCAGTTCTTC.

The J gene is TRBJ2-7, the V gene TRBV10-3, with D tentatively TRBD1 (6 bases). This CDR3 is 15 amino acids long. V lost 1 base and J 4 bases, leaving 14 bases between the germline ends. Germline V lookup: CDR1 ENHRY, CDR2 SYGVKD. The CDR3 coding sequence is TGTGCCATCAGTGAGTTGGGGGCCCTGTTGTACGAGCAGTACTTC. Translation: CAISELGALLYEQYF.

The chain combines TRBV18 with TRBJ2-7; tentatively, D is TRBD2 (5 bases). V lost 4 bases, J lost 2 bases, and 9 bases lay in between. The CDR3 spans 13 residues. CDR1 is KGHSH, CDR2 LQKENI, per germline. The CDR3 bases are TGTGCCAGCTCACTACTAGAGACCTACGAGCAGTACTTC. Protein product: CASSLLETYEQYF.

V and J are TRBV4-1 and TRBJ2-1, with TRBD2 matching over 14 bases. After removal of 1 base from V and 6 bases from J, the junction contained 5 bases not matched to a gene. Germline V gene data show CDR1 as MGHRA and CDR2 as YSYEKL. There are 17 residues in the CDR3. CDR3 nucleotide sequence: TGCGCCAGCAGCCAAGGACTAGCGGGGGGGCCGGGCAATGAGCAGTTCTTC. Translation gives CASSQGLAGGPGNEQFF.

The chain uses TRBV5-1 and TRBJ2-6; 7 bases map to TRBD1. The length of the CDR3 is 14 residues. Germline V gives CDR1 SGHRS, CDR2 YFSETQ. The junction had 1 base not matched to a gene; V was cut back by 4 bases and J by 3 bases. CDR3 sequence reads: CASSDRVGANVLTF. Here the CDR3 DNA reads TGCGCCAGCAGCGACAGGGTTGGGGCCAACGTCCTGACTTTC.

The chain recombines TRBV29-1 with TRBJ2-3; TRBD1 agrees at 8 bases. Germline CDR1 reads SQVTM; CDR2 reads ANQGSEA. The CDR3 has 16 amino acids. Trimming cost V 6 bases and J 2 bases; bases outside gene matches: 13. The DNA for the CDR3 is TGCAGCGTCCCAAGATCCGGGACAGGACCCACAGATACGCAGTATTTT. Translating gives CSVPRSGTGPTDTQYF.

V and J are TRBV28 and TRBJ2-7, with D tentatively TRBD2 (5 bases). Germline CDR1 is MDHEN and CDR2 is SYDVKM. V lost 5 bases to trimming and J lost 0 bases, with 5 bases between them. This CDR3 has 12 residues. Here the CDR3 reads CASSTSSYEQYF. CDR3 DNA: TGTGCCAGCAGTACTAGCTCCTACGAGCAGTACTTC.

The chain has TRBV18 and TRBJ1-4; a possible D gene is TRBD1 (5 bases). Deletions cut 3 bases from V and 8 bases from J, with 13 bases between. The CDR3 loop spans 14 amino acids. Germline CDR1 KGHSH, CDR2 LQKENI. CDR3 nucleotide sequence: TGTGCCAGCTCACCTCTGGACAAGAGCGAAAAACTGTTTTTT. This translates into CASSPLDKSEKLFF.

The chain is built from TRBV27 and TRBJ2-1; the match to TRBD1 covers 8 bases. Germline V gene lookup returns CDR1 MNHEY and CDR2 SMNVEV (reference sequence). V was pared by 1 base and J by 10 bases, with 12 bases of the junction left unmatched. The CDR3 contains 16 residues. This CDR3 is CASSLFPGQGAKEQFF. As DNA, the CDR3 is TGTGCCAGCAGTTTATTCCCAGGGCAGGGGGCGAAGGAGCAGTTCTTC.

The chain carries TRBV4-1 and TRBJ2-7; 12 positions agree with TRBD2. V gave up 0 bases and J gave up 2 bases; unmatched junction bases: 8. This CDR3 region has 18 residues. Germline CDR1 MGHRA, CDR2 YSYEKL. The CDR3 region has the DNA TGCGCCAGCAGCCAAGACCCCCCCGCTAGCGGGGGGGCCTACGAGCAGTACTTC. Encoded protein: CASSQDPPASGGAYEQYF.

The chain employs TRBV28 and TRBJ1-2; 8 bases are a match to TRBD1. The germline gives CDR1 MDHEN, CDR2 SYDVKM. J gave up 8 bases and V 4 bases, and 12 bases lay outside the gene matches. CDR3 length: 15 residues. The CDR3 nucleotides read TGTGCCAGCAGTTCCGGAGACAGGGGATCGGAAGGCTACACCTTC. This encodes CASSSGDRGSEGYTF.

The V gene is TRBV2, the J gene TRBJ1-5; 9 positions agree with TRBD1. This CDR3 spans 13 amino acids. Germline V gene sequence: CDR1 SNHLY, CDR2 FYNNEI. Trimming cost V 8 bases and J 6 bases; bases outside gene matches: 5. The CDR3, as DNA: TGTGCCAGCCGGGACAGGGAGACTCAGCCCCAGCATTTT. Its translation is CASRDRETQPQHF.

In DNA form, the CDR3 reads TGTGCCAGCAGTGAGCCCCCAGTTCGACAGAGCGCCTACGAGCAGTACTTC. Its protein is CASSEPPVRQSAYEQYF. The chain uses TRBV6-1 and TRBJ2-7; a weak D match, TRBD1 (5 bases). The CDR3 has 17 amino acids. Germline loops: CDR1 MNHNS, CDR2 SASEGT. The V and J ends lost 3 bases and 2 bases respectively, with 20 bases between them.

The chain carries TRBV19 and TRBJ2-7; a weak D match, TRBD2 (6 bases). The V and J ends lost 5 bases and 2 bases respectively, with 13 bases between them. The germline V gene has CDR1 LNHDA and CDR2 SQIVND (reference sequence). This CDR3 comprises 14 residues. The CDR3 DNA reads as TGTGCCAGTAGTGCCCGGGAGTACCCCTACGAGCAGTACTTC. Its translation is CASSAREYPYEQYF.

The V call is TRBV19, the J call TRBJ1-2; D remains unclear. Germline assignment: CDR1 LNHDA and CDR2 SQIVND (reference sequence). The CDR3 is 15 residues long. Trimming took 2 bases from V and 1 from J, leaving 11 bases between them. The CDR3 DNA reads TGTGCCAGTAGTATATCAGCAGGAGGTAACTATGGCTACACCTTC. Amino acid sequence: CASSISAGGNYGYTF. Variable domain in full (rest from reference TRBV19 and TRBJ1-2): DGGITQSPKYLFRKEGQNVTLSCEQNLNHDAMYWYRQDPGQGLRLIYYSQIVNDFQKGDIAEGYSVSREKKESFPLTVTSAQKNPTAFYLCASSISAGGNYGYTFGSGTRLTVV.

The rearrangement joins TRBV4-2 to TRBJ1-1, with 8 bases aligning to TRBD1. Trimming removed 0 bases from V and 1 base from J; junction bases left unmatched: 4. This CDR3 region has 16 residues. Germline V CDR1 and CDR2: LGHNA, YNFKEQ. CDR3 region: CASSQEFGTGNTEAFF. In nucleotides, the CDR3 is TGTGCCAGCAGCCAAGAATTCGGGACAGGGAACACTGAAGCTTTCTTT.